This T cell receptor beta chain was recovered during a study of CD8+CD57+ T cells in acquired aplastic anemia. Whole-study context: Sorted CD4+ and CD8+ cells yielded DNA averaging around 3.2 ug. Study-level points and caveats: The study identified roughly 31 CD8+ CDR3 sequences shared by patients and controls. Patient and control CD8+ Simpson's diversity was not significantly different.

Sequenced patients had shown CD8+CD57+ cell expansion by flow cytometry. Genomic DNA constituted the template upon which TCR beta VDJ and CDR3 profiling was performed. TCRdb re-derived calls from the reads in MiXCR, one entry per CDR3 protein. The table lists under 500,000 distinct CDR3 sequences, approximately 32% of them singletons. Between the trimmed V and J ends, which lost 1 base and 7 bases, there was a span of 28 bases. From germline, CDR1 is LNHNV and CDR2 YYDKDF (reference sequence). The CDR3 runs 20 residues. The table lists this clonotype with many counts. Its antigen remains unknown. The V and J genes are TRBV15 and TRBJ1-4; D unclear. Sequencing was carried out using sorted CD4+, CD8+, or CD8+CD57+ T cells (not recorded which) from PBMCs. This TCR derives from a human donor with aplastic anemia. CDR3 loop: CATSRGQSTSRPPRGEKLFF. CDR3 in DNA: TGTGCCACCAGCAGAGGGCAGAGTACGTCCAGGCCACCCCGGGGTGAAAAACTGTTTTTT. Supplemented by reference TRBV15 and TRBJ1-4, the full variable domain reads DAMVIQNPRYQVTQFGKPVTLSCSQTLNHNVMYWYQQKSSQAPKLLFHYYDKDFNNEADTPDNFQSRRPNTSFCFLDIRSPGLGDTAMYLCATSRGQSTSRPPRGEKLFFGSGTQLSVL.